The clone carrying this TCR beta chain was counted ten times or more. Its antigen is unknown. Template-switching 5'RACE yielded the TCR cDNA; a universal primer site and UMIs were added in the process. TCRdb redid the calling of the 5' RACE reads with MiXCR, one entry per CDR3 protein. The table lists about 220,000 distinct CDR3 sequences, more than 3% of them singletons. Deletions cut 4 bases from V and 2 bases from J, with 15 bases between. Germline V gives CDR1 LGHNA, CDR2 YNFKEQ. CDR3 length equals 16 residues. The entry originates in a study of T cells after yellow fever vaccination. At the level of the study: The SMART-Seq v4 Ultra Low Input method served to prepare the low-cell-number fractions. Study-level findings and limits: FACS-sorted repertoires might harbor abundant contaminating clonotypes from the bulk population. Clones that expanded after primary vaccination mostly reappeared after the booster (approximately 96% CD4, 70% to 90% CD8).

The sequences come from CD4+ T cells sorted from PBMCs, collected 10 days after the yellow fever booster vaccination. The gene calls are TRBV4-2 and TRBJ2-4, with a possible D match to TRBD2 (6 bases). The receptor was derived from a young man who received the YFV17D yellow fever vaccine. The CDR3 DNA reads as TGTGCCAGCAGCCCCGCTTCTGGGGGGTCCAAAAACATTCAGTACTTC. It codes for CASSPASGGSKNIQYF.